Below are 10 T cell receptor beta chains sequenced from a single sample in a study of PD-1 blockade in mismatch repair-deficient tumors. Data came from immunoSEQ multiplex PCR; TCRdb stores just in-frame clones and leaves some out. The repertoire holds roughly 15,000 clones, around 83% seen once, with under 2% in the top ten. The sequenced sample was PBMCs, obtained less than 15 weeks after starting pembrolizumab. These receptors all come from an adult with mismatch repair-deficient cancer.

The V call is TRBV6-1, the J call TRBJ1-5; D is perhaps TRBD1 (6 bases). CDR3 length: 12 residues. V lost 9 bases, J lost 2 bases, and 8 bases lay in between. Germline values: CDR1 MNHNS, CDR2 SASEGT. This CDR3 reads CASWTGNQPQHF. The DNA of the CDR3 is TGTGCCAGTTGGACAGGCAATCAGCCCCAGCATTTT.

The V gene is TRBV1, the J gene TRBJ1-4. TRBV1 counts as a pseudogene. This CDR3 has 18 residues. The CDR3 sequence is CTSSLGTGGDATNEKLFF. For the CDR3, the DNA is TGCACCAGCAGCTTAGGGACGGGAGGAGACGCAACTAATGAAAAACTGTTTTTT.

The rearrangement joins TRBV11-2 to TRBJ1-5, with TRBD1 matching over 7 bases. The CDR3 has 14 amino acids. Unmatched junction bases numbered 8, after V lost 5 bases and J lost 7 bases. CDR1 and CDR2 from the germline V gene are SGHAT and FQNNGV. CDR3 sequence: CASSPNTGEQPQHF. The CDR3, as DNA: TGTGCCAGCAGCCCTAATACAGGGGAACAGCCCCAGCATTTT.

This chain uses TRBV28 with TRBJ2-6; D perhaps matches TRBD1 (6 bases). The CDR3 totals 15 residues. V gave up 1 base and J gave up 4 bases, with 8 bases separating them. Germline V CDR1 and CDR2: MDHEN, SYDVKM. The CDR3 sequence: CASSLLGAGANVLTF. CDR3 DNA: TGTGCCAGCAGTTTATTGGGGGCCGGGGCCAACGTCCTGACTTTC.

V usage is TRBV4-1 and J usage is TRBJ2-7, with D hard to call. This CDR3 region has 15 residues. V shed 1 base and J shed 0 bases, with 10 bases lying between them. CDR1 is MGHRA, CDR2 YSYEKL, per germline. The CDR3 protein is CASSQASFSSYEQYF. The CDR3 nucleotides read TGCGCCAGCAGCCAAGCAAGTTTCAGCTCCTACGAGCAGTACTTC.

CDR3 loop: CASDYGGQHSGNTIYF. The CDR3 nucleotides read TGTGCCAGCGATTACGGCGGCCAGCACTCTGGAAACACCATATATTTT. This chain connects TRBV6-6 to TRBJ1-3; D gene uncertain. This CDR3 region has 16 residues. The V end was cut by 8 bases, the J end by 0 bases, with 17 bases between. Per the germline V gene, CDR1 is MNHNY and CDR2 is SVGAGI (reference sequence).

The rearrangement joins TRBV21-1 to TRBJ2-1; the D call TRBD2 from the table was never checked on the DNA. TRBV21-1 is marked as a pseudogene. The CDR3 runs 10 residues. In nucleotides, the CDR3 is TGTGCCAGCCCCTCGGGGGAGCAGTTCTTC. This sequence encodes CASPSGEQFF.

The chain uses TRBV7-9 and TRBJ2-1; 12 nucleotides line up with TRBD2. CDR1 and CDR2 from the germline V gene are SEHNR and FQNEAQ (reference sequence). The J segment lost 1 base and the V segment lost 4 bases, leaving 5 bases of the junction unmatched. This CDR3 spans 17 amino acids. The chain's CDR3 is CASSSGLAGRSYNEQFF. For the CDR3, the DNA is TGTGCCAGCAGCTCCGGACTAGCGGGAAGGTCCTACAATGAGCAGTTCTTC.

This clone appeared a few times. The chain carries TRBV29-1 and TRBJ2-7, with D tentatively TRBD1 (6 bases). This CDR3 is built from 13 residues. Per germline, CDR1 SQVTM and CDR2 ANQGSEA. V was trimmed by 6 bases and J by 0 bases, leaving 12 bases between them. CDR3 nucleotides: TGCAGCGTCCGTAAGGACAGCTCCTACGAGCAGTACTTC. Amino acid sequence: CSVRKDSSYEQYF.

The chain recombines TRBV5-1 with TRBJ2-3, with D perhaps TRBD1 (6 bases). Germline CDR1 SGHRS, CDR2 YFSETQ. V lost 0 bases to trimming and J lost 5 bases, with 10 bases between them. The CDR3 length is 14 residues. The chain's CDR3 is CASSLVDSGDTQYF. The CDR3, as DNA: TGCGCCAGCAGCTTGGTGGACAGCGGAGATACGCAGTATTTT.